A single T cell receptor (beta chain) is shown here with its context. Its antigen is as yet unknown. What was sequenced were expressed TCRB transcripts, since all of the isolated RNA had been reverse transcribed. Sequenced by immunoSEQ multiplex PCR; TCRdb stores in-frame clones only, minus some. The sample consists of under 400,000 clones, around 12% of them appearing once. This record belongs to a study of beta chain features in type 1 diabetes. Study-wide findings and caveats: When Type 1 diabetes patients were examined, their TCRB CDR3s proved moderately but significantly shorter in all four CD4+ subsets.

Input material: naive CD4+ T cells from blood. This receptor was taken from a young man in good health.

The CDR3 protein is CASSPQVTGELFF. The CDR3 DNA sequence: TGTGCCAGTAGCCCACAAGTCACCGGGGAGCTGTTTTTT. The chain employs TRBV19 and TRBJ2-2; no reliable D call. The germline gives CDR1 LNHDA, CDR2 SQIVND (reference sequence). This CDR3 comprises 13 residues. Trimming cost V 6 bases and J 4 bases, with 9 bases left between them.